These T cell receptor beta chains were read from a single sample in a study of blood T cells in healthy people across ages. MiXCR, run by TCRdb on the 5' RACE reads, gives a single entry per CDR3 protein. Of 550,000 to 800,000 distinct CDR3 sequences listed, roughly 32% are singletons. Sample: blood. These TCRs come from a woman of 80 years or more in good health. The CDR3 runs from the conserved cysteine through the conserved F or W. A D gene is named only where the DNA matches it firmly. Only some rows state a clone size, as once, few, many or a class for expanded clones.

TRBJ2-3 NA 11 TRBV25-1 many CASSVIDTQYF TGTGCCAGCAGTGTGATAGATACGCAGTATTTT
TRBJ1-5 NA 13 TRBV7-9 many CASSLGQHQPQHF TGTGCCAGCAGCTTAGGACAGCATCAGCCCCAGCATTTT
TRBJ2-5 NA 13 TRBV20-1 NA CSPRQGSTGEQYF TGCAGCCCACGTCAGGGGTCGACTGGGGAGCAGTACTTC
TRBJ2-7 NA 14 TRBV20-1 NA CSAKTTRTYYEQYF TGTAGTGCTAAGACTACCAGAACGTACTACGAGCAGTACTTC
TRBJ1-6 NA 16 TRBV3-1 few CASSQGQPAILSPLHF TGTGCCAGCAGCCAAGGGCAGCCAGCCATTCTTTCACCCCTCCACTTT
TRBJ1-5 NA 13 TRBV7-3 NA CASSTNSGQPQHF TGTGCCAGCAGCACAAATTCCGGGCAGCCCCAGCATTTT
TRBJ1-4 TRBD1 18 TRBV13 NA CASSSLTGRFSTNEKLFF TGTGCCAGCAGCTCCCTGACAGGGAGGTTCTCAACTAATGAAAAACTGTTTTTT
TRBJ2-3 TRBD2 16 TRBV3-1 many CASSQGTSVSPDTQYF TGTGCCAGCAGCCAAGGGACTAGCGTTTCCCCAGATACGCAGTATTTT
TRBJ1-5 TRBD1 14 TRBV27 few CASSDRGVVQPQHF TGTGCCAGCAGTGACAGGGGCGTAGTTCAGCCCCAGCATTTT
TRBJ1-2 NA 14 TRBV11-2 NA CASSLDLSCQDYTF TGTGCCAGCAGCTTAGATCTAAGTTGCCAAGACTACACCTTC
TRBJ2-1 NA 16 TRBV7-6 NA CASSREGAGYYNEQFF TGTGCCAGCAGCCGGGAAGGGGCCGGGTATTACAATGAGCAGTTCTTC
TRBJ2-7 TRBD2 14 TRBV20-1 NA CSARDWSGGVEQYF TGCAGTGCTAGAGATTGGAGCGGGGGAGTAGAGCAGTACTTC
TRBJ1-2 NA 15 TRBV15 NA CATSRARTGTYGYTF TGTGCCACCAGCAGAGCTAGAACAGGGACTTACGGCTACACCTTC
TRBJ1-5 TRBD1 13 TRBV10-1 NA CASSGTGIQPQHF TGCGCCAGCAGTGGGACAGGAATTCAGCCCCAGCATTTT
TRBJ1-2 NA 15 TRBV6-5 many CASSSQYQETYGYTF TGTGCCAGCAGTTCTCAATATCAGGAGACCTATGGCTACACCTTC
TRBJ2-5 NA 13 TRBV6-6 many CASGGHSGETQYF TGTGCCAGTGGGGGACACTCAGGAGAGACCCAGTACTTC
TRBJ1-2 NA 16 TRBV18 NA CASSPTKGIANYGYTF TGTGCCAGCTCACCTACCAAGGGGATTGCTAACTATGGCTACACCTTC
TRBJ1-2 TRBD1 17 TRBV20-1 many CSARDPGLSGTGYGYTF TGCAGTGCTAGAGATCCGGGTCTCTCCGGGACAGGATATGGCTACACCTTC
TRBJ1-1 TRBD1 17 TRBV6-2/TRBV6-3 many CASRHARRGPANTEAFF TGTGCCAGCAGGCACGCCCGCAGGGGGCCGGCGAACACTGAAGCTTTCTTT
TRBJ1-4 NA 15 TRBV12-3/TRBV12-4 NA CASSLHPRPNEKLFF TGTGCCAGCAGCCTTCACCCTAGGCCGAATGAAAAACTGTTTTTT
TRBJ2-7 TRBD2 16 TRBV20-1 NA CSAVMGPAGPRGEQYF TGCAGTGCCGTGATGGGACCAGCGGGGCCAAGGGGCGAGCAGTACTTC
TRBJ1-5 NA 15 TRBV7-2 many CASSPGVVSNQPQHF TGTGCCAGCAGCCCAGGGGTAGTAAGCAATCAGCCCCAGCATTTT
TRBJ2-1 NA 17 TRBV24-1 many CATSDSNPGLSYNEQFF TGTGCCACCAGTGATTCTAATCCGGGACTTTCCTACAATGAGCAGTTCTTC
TRBJ2-6 NA 16 TRBV5-6 many CASSLDPGSGANVLTF TGTGCCAGCAGCTTGGATCCGGGCTCTGGGGCCAACGTCCTGACTTTC
TRBJ2-1 NA 12 TRBV4-1 NA CASSQVEGEQFF TGCGCCAGCAGCCAAGTAGAGGGAGAGCAGTTCTTC
TRBJ1-2 NA 14 TRBV6-5 many CASRTAGKYYGYTF TGTGCCAGCAGGACGGCAGGGAAATACTATGGCTACACCTTC
TRBJ1-1 TRBD1 16 TRBV7-9 NA CASSLPTGEREYEAFF TGTGCCAGCAGCTTACCCACAGGGGAGAGGGAATATGAAGCTTTCTTT
TRBJ2-1 NA 12 TRBV6-5 NA CASSSPVLKQFF TGTGCCAGCAGCTCCCCGGTACTCAAGCAGTTCTTC
TRBJ2-1 NA 16 TRBV30 few CAWGGFEAQNSYEQFF TGTGCCTGGGGGGGCTTCGAGGCCCAAAATAGTTATGAGCAGTTCTTC
TRBJ2-5 TRBD2 17 TRBV4-1 NA CASSPRGGLAAPETQYF TGCGCCAGCAGCCCTAGAGGGGGACTAGCGGCGCCAGAGACCCAGTACTTC
TRBJ2-7 NA 14 TRBV30 NA CAWSYQGSANEQYF TGTGCCTGGAGTTACCAGGGTTCTGCAAACGAGCAGTACTTC
TRBJ2-1 TRBD2 18 TRBV11-2 many CASSLVGRLAGGVNEQFF TGTGCCAGCAGCTTAGTAGGTAGGCTAGCGGGGGGAGTCAATGAGCAGTTCTTC
TRBJ2-1 NA 11 TRBV30 many CAWSVALEQFF TGTGCCTGGAGTGTAGCTTTAGAGCAGTTCTTC
TRBJ1-6 NA 15 TRBV14 NA CASSQDAGTSSPLHF TGTGCCAGCAGCCAAGATGCAGGGACTAGTTCACCCCTCCACTTT
TRBJ2-2 NA 16 TRBV3-1 NA CASSQDPFRGAGELFF TGTGCCAGCAGCCAAGATCCCTTTAGGGGGGCCGGGGAGCTGTTTTTT
TRBJ1-6 TRBD1 15 TRBV5-1 NA CASSLEQGTGSPLHF TGCGCCAGCAGCTTGGAACAGGGGACGGGATCACCCCTCCACTTT
TRBJ2-4 NA 13 TRBV5-1 once CASSLGELNIQYF TGCGCCAGCAGCTTGGGAGAATTGAACATTCAGTACTTC
TRBJ2-7 TRBD1 14 TRBV28 many CASSRVGQGGEQYF TGTGCCAGCAGCCGCGTCGGACAGGGGGGCGAGCAGTACTTC
TRBJ1-4 NA 14 TRBV2 NA CASRGTEVYEKLFF TGTGCCAGCAGGGGGACGGAAGTTTATGAAAAACTGTTTTTT
TRBJ2-2 NA 14 TRBV4-1 many CASSQDSRTGELFF TGCGCCAGCAGCCAAGATAGTAGGACCGGGGAGCTGTTTTTT
TRBJ2-1 NA 15 TRBV10-3 many CAISESVLARNEQFF TGTGCCATCAGTGAGTCCGTACTAGCTCGCAATGAGCAGTTCTTC
TRBJ2-5 NA 15 TRBV3-1 NA CASSQSRGRSSEQYF TGTGCCAGCAGCCAAAGCAGGGGCAGATCATCGGAGCAGTACTTC